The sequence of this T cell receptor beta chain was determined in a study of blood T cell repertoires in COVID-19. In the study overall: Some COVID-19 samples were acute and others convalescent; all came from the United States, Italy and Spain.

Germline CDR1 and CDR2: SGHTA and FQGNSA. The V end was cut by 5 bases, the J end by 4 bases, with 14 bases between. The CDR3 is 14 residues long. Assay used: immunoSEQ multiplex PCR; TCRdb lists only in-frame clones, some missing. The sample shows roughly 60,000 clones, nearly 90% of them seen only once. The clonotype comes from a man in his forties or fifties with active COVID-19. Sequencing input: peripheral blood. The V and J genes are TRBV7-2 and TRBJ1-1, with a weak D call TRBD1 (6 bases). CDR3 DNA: TGTGCCAGCAGCAATAGACAGGTCGGCACTGAAGCTTTCTTT. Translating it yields CASSNRQVGTEAFF.